One sample yielded the 19 T cell receptor beta chains listed below, sequenced in a study of beta chain features in type 1 diabetes. The authors reverse transcribed all of the isolated RNA, so sequencing captured expressed TCRB transcripts. Clones were read by immunoSEQ multiplex PCR, and TCRdb kept only the in-frame ones, dropping some. The table has some 220,000 clones, approximately 11% seen once. The material sequenced was central memory CD4+ T cells from blood. All receptors derive from a man younger than 35 in good health.

The chain couples TRBV5-1 to TRBJ2-5; D remains ambiguous. With 0 bases removed from V and 4 bases from J, the gap between germline ends came to 10 bases. CDR3 size: 14 residues. Looked up from germline, CDR1 is SGHRS and CDR2 is YFSETQ. CDR3 sequence reads: CASSLDMNSETQYF. CDR3 DNA sequence: TGCGCCAGCAGCTTGGATATGAACTCAGAGACCCAGTACTTC.

This clone was seen more than once but under ten times. This chain uses TRBV19 with TRBJ1-1, with D possibly TRBD1 on 5 matching bases. The CDR3 is 14 amino acids. V was cut by 2 bases and J by 0 bases, with 7 bases left in between. The V gene's germline CDR1 is LNHDA and CDR2 SQIVND (reference sequence). The CDR3 DNA follows: TGTGCCAGTAGTATACGGGGGATGAACACTGAAGCTTTCTTT. This gives the protein CASSIRGMNTEAFF.

The gene calls are TRBV2 and TRBJ1-2, with no clear D. Germline V gene data show CDR1 as SNHLY and CDR2 as FYNNEI. CDR3 length: 12 amino acids. Trimming pared 9 bases from V and 2 bases from J, leaving 10 bases between. The CDR3 reads CASNPANYGYTF. In DNA, the CDR3 is TGTGCCAGTAATCCGGCCAACTATGGCTACACCTTC.

This clone was seen only a few times. A far larger clone is one nucleotide away, so this likely arose from a read error. Other DNA sequences within the sample encode an identical CDR3. The V call is TRBV4-1, the J call TRBJ2-2; no reliable D call. Trimming removed 0 bases at V and 3 bases at J, with 8 bases between. Germline CDR1 reads MGHRA; CDR2 reads YSYEKL. The CDR3 contains 15 residues. In nucleotides, the CDR3 is TGCGCCAGCAGCCAAGATCATACAGACACCGGGGAGCTGTTTTTT. It specifies CASSQDHTDTGELFF.

This clone was observed a handful of times. This rearrangement joins TRBV6-5 to TRBJ2-2, with TRBD2 as a possible D gene (5 bases). Per the germline V gene, CDR1 is MNHEY and CDR2 is SVGAGI. The CDR3 runs 13 residues. V lost 6 bases, J lost 14 bases, and 19 bases lay in between. The CDR3 nucleotides read TGTGCCAGCAGCTCGGGCCGCTATCCGGGACTGTTTTTT. Translation: CASSSGRYPGLFF.

There are a few counts of this clone. The V and J genes are TRBV30 and TRBJ1-2, with D maybe TRBD1 (5 bases). The CDR3 length is 16 residues. V lost 1 base to trimming and J lost 2 bases, with 17 bases between them. Germline CDR1 GTSNPN, CDR2 SVGIG (reference sequence). DNA for the CDR3: TGTGCCTGGAGTGCCCTCGACAGAGGATTCAACTATGGCTACACCTTC. Residues: CAWSALDRGFNYGYTF. The full variable domain, in which reference TRBV30 and TRBJ1-2 provide the parts outside the CDR3, is SQTIHQWPATLVQPVGSPLSLECTVEGTSNPNLYWYRQAAGRGLQLLFYSVGIGQISSEVPQNLSASRPQDRQFILSSKKLLLSDSGFYLCAWSALDRGFNYGYTFGSGTRLTVV.

This clone was seen a handful of times. The gene calls are TRBV7-8 and TRBJ2-3; D uncertain. V lost 5 bases and J 2 bases, leaving 8 bases between the germline ends. The length of the CDR3 is 13 residues. Germline V gene data show CDR1 as SGHVS and CDR2 as FQNEAQ. CDR3 sequence reads: CASSTTYTDTQYF. The CDR3, as DNA: TGTGCCAGCAGCACGACTTACACAGATACGCAGTATTTT. Together with reference TRBV7-8 and TRBJ2-3, the CDR3 gives the full variable domain: GAGVSQSPRYKVAKRGQDVALRCDPISGHVSLFWYQQALGQGPEFLTYFQNEAQLDKSGLPSDRFFAERPEGSVSTLKIQRTQQEDSAVYLCASSTTYTDTQYFGPGTRLTVL.

A few counts support this clone. The gene calls are TRBV7-2 and TRBJ2-1; D not resolved. The CDR3 has 15 residues. Trimming shortened V by 2 bases and J by 4 bases, and 12 bases separated the two germline ends. Germline V gene lookup returns CDR1 SGHTA and CDR2 FQGNSA. CDR3 amino acids: CASSLFTVRYNEQFF. The CDR3 DNA reads as TGTGCCAGCAGCTTATTTACGGTTAGATACAATGAGCAGTTCTTC.

Within the sample, this clone is medium-sized. The rearrangement uses TRBV7-9 and TRBJ2-4; D is possibly TRBD1 or TRBD2 (5 bases each). V shed 1 base and J shed 4 bases, with 14 bases lying between them. Germline values: CDR1 SEHNR, CDR2 FQNEAQ (reference sequence). The CDR3 spans 16 residues. DNA for the CDR3: TGTGCCAGCAGCTTAGGGGCCGGGACGGCTAAAAACATTCAGTACTTC. Protein: CASSLGAGTAKNIQYF. Supplemented by reference TRBV7-9 and TRBJ2-4, the full variable domain reads DTGVSQNPRHKITKRGQNVTFRCDPISEHNRLYWYRQTLGQGPEFLTYFQNEAQLEKSRLLSDRFSAERPKGSFSTLEIQRTEQGDSAMYLCASSLGAGTAKNIQYFGAGTRLSVL.

This clone was observed at least ten times. This rearrangement joins TRBV30 to TRBJ2-3; 12 bases are a match to TRBD2. Per germline, CDR1 GTSNPN and CDR2 SVGIG (reference sequence). This CDR3 has 15 residues. The ends lost 2 bases at V and 4 bases at J; junction bases unmatched: 4. For the CDR3, the DNA is TGTGCCTGGAGTAAACTAGCGGGAGGTCCAGATACGCAGTATTTT. This codes for CAWSKLAGGPDTQYF.

This clone has just a few counts. The rearrangement uses TRBV6-5 and TRBJ2-7, with 8 bases lining up with TRBD2. This CDR3 region has 14 residues. After removal of 2 bases from V and 6 bases from J, the junction contained 6 bases not matched to a gene. CDR1 is MNHEY and CDR2 is SVGAGI in the germline V gene. CDR3 sequence reads: CASSYKAGGGEQYF. CDR3 coding DNA: TGTGCCAGCAGTTACAAGGCGGGAGGAGGCGAGCAGTACTTC.

The V gene is TRBV5-4, the J gene TRBJ2-1; a weak D match, TRBD1 (7 bases). V shed 4 bases and J shed 10 bases, with 18 bases lying between them. Germline V lookup: CDR1 SGHNT, CDR2 YYREEE (reference sequence). This CDR3 is built from 14 residues. The CDR3 spells CASSHRQGGGEQFF. For the CDR3, the DNA is TGTGCCAGCAGCCACAGACAGGGCGGAGGGGAGCAGTTCTTC. Together with reference TRBV5-4 and TRBJ2-1, the CDR3 gives the full variable domain: ETGVTQSPTHLIKTRGQQVTLRCSSQSGHNTVSWYQQALGQGPQFIFQYYREEENGRGNFPPRFSGLQFPNYSSELNVNALELDDSALYLCASSHRQGGGEQFFGPGTRLTVL.

This clone has a handful of counts. V is TRBV5-1 and J is TRBJ2-3; D may be TRBD2 (5 bases). Germline values: CDR1 SGHRS, CDR2 YFSETQ. The CDR3 totals 14 residues. With 4 bases removed from V and 2 bases from J, the gap between germline ends came to 11 bases. CDR3 protein: CASSVAGLTDTQYF. The CDR3 DNA follows: TGCGCCAGCAGCGTGGCGGGTCTCACAGATACGCAGTATTTT.

The chain combines TRBV6-5 with TRBJ2-7; TRBD2 aligns across 8 bases. CDR3 length equals 14 residues. V dropped 5 bases and J dropped 4; count of bases not matched to a gene: 7. Germline CDR1 and CDR2: MNHEY and SVGAGI. CDR3 DNA: TGTGCCAGCAGTCGGGTGGGACTAGGATACGAGCAGTACTTC. Translated, it gives CASSRVGLGYEQYF.

The rearrangement uses TRBV10-3 and TRBJ2-1; D possibly corresponds to TRBD1 (6 bases). The CDR3 sequence is 15 residues long. V lost 10 bases, J lost 1 base, and 17 bases lay in between. Germline loops: CDR1 ENHRY, CDR2 SYGVKD. DNA for the CDR3: TGTGCCACCGGGCCGCGGACAGCATCCTACAATGAGCAGTTCTTC. Its protein product is CATGPRTASYNEQFF.

This clone was detected only a few times. A far larger clone is one base from this, pointing to a likely read error. The V and J genes are TRBV29-1 and TRBJ1-1; D gene ambiguous. The CDR3 sequence is 13 residues long. The germline V gene has CDR1 SQVTM and CDR2 ANQGSEA. The CDR3 spells CIVVRSRNTEAFF. DNA for the CDR3: TGCATCGTTGTGCGCAGTCGGAACACTGAAGCTTTCTTT.

The rearrangement links TRBV4-3 to TRBJ2-1; tentatively, D is TRBD2 (6 bases). The CDR3 contains 14 residues. Trimming stripped 3 bases from V and 10 bases from J, with 16 bases between. Germline loops: CDR1 LGHNA, CDR2 YSLEER. As DNA, the CDR3 is TGCGCCAGCAGCCATTCTGGACGGGAGATAGAGCAGTTCTTC. Its protein is CASSHSGREIEQFF.

The chain carries TRBV18 and TRBJ2-5; the D is unclear. Trimming removed 3 bases at V and 1 base at J, with 9 bases between. The CDR3 is 14 amino acids. Germline V CDR1 and CDR2: KGHSH, LQKENI. The CDR3 nucleotides read TGTGCCAGCTCACCCTTCGAGCTCCAAGAGACCCAGTACTTC. Amino acid sequence: CASSPFELQETQYF.

This rearrangement joins TRBV25-1 to TRBJ2-3; 7 nucleotides line up with TRBD2. The CDR3 length is 17 residues. From germline, CDR1 is MGHDK and CDR2 SYGVNS. The V segment lost 6 bases and the J segment 5 bases; nucleotides outside the gene matches: 17. CDR3 in amino acids: CASRNPGASGMGDTQYF. CDR3 DNA sequence: TGTGCCAGCAGGAACCCCGGGGCGAGCGGGATGGGAGATACGCAGTATTTT.